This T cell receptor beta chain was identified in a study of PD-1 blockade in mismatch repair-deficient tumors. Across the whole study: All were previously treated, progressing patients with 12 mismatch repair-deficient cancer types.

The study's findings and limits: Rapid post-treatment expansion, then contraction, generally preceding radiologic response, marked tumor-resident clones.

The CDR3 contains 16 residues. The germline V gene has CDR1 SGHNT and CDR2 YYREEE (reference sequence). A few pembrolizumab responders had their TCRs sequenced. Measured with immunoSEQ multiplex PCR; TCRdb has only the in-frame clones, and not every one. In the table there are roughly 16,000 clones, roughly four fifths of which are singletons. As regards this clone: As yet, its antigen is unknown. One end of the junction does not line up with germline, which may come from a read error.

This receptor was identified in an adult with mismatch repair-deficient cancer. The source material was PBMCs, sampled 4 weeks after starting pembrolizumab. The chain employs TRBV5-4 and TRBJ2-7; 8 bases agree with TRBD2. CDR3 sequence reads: CASSLGGASGLYEQYF. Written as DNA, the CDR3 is TGTGCCAGCAGTTTGGGGGGGGCTAGCGGGCTTTACGAGCAGTACTTC.